This T cell receptor beta chain comes out of a study of T cells in Graves' hyperthyroidism and ophthalmopathy. Any patient presenting with uncontrolled infection, other autoimmune disease, pregnancy or lactation was left out. Together with thyroid ultrasound, orbital computed tomography, serum thyroxine and TRAb, clinical symptoms were used for diagnoses. It was approximately 9.4 ml of fresh peripheral blood that supplied the PBMCs. RNA transcripts gave rise to amplified TCR beta CDR3 regions. During a first-round RT-PCR of the TCR CDR3, the HTBI primer set was used. TCRdb fed the multiplex PCR reads into MiXCR, producing one record per CDR3 protein. The profile covers over 700,000 distinct CDR3 sequences, with around 40% appearing a single time and roughly 30% taken by the ten largest. V was trimmed by 4 bases and J by 3 bases, leaving 15 bases between them. The CDR3 covers 15 residues. Germline lookup yields CDR1 MGHDK and CDR2 SYGVNS.

This TCR came from a woman in her thirties or forties with Graves' hyperthyroidism. The sample taken for sequencing was blood. The rearrangement uses TRBV25-1 and TRBJ1-2, with D possibly being TRBD1 (5 bases). This chain's CDR3 is CASSARLGDHYGYTF. The DNA for the CDR3 is TGTGCCAGCAGTGCTAGATTGGGGGACCACTATGGCTACACCTTC.